The 23 T cell receptor beta chains in this list originate from one sample, sequenced in a study of vaccination and CD4 T cells after COVID-19. These TCRs are of unknown antigen specificity. Treatment reported: 10-day PBMC culture with coronavirus spike peptide pools or control peptides (ViraFEST assay). Cultured CD4+ T cell DNA underwent sequencing with the Oncomine TCR Beta short-read assay. Each CDR3 protein gets one entry after TCRdb re-called the PCR reads with MiXCR. The sample consists of approximately 14,000 distinct CDR3 sequences, approximately 73% of them appearing once. Sample: CD4+ T cells from blood, cultured in vitro. These receptors all stem from a human donor who had recovered from COVID-19.

The rearrangement joins TRBV7-2 to TRBJ2-2; 8 bases fit TRBD1. This CDR3 has 15 residues. V was clipped by 5 bases and J by 4 bases; unmatched bases: 6. The germline V gene has CDR1 SGHTA and CDR2 FQGNSA. The CDR3 region is CASSRTGLGTGELFF. As DNA, the CDR3 is TGTGCCAGCAGCCGGACAGGGTTAGGCACCGGGGAGCTGTTTTTT.

V is TRBV28 and J is TRBJ2-7, with a possible D match to TRBD1 (6 bases). Germline V gene sequence: CDR1 MDHEN, CDR2 SYDVKM. This CDR3 region has 14 residues. The V gene lost 6 bases and the J gene lost 7 bases, with 19 bases spanning the gap. The CDR3 region has the DNA TGTGCCAGCAGCGTGGGACACCCCATTGGGGAGCAGTACTTC. Translating gives CASSVGHPIGEQYF. The whole variable domain, filled in from reference TRBV28 and TRBJ2-7, reads DVKVTQSSRYLVKRTGEKVFLECVQDMDHENMFWYRQDPGLGLRLIYFSYDVKMKEKGDIPEGYSVSREKKERFSLILESASTNQTSMYLCASSVGHPIGEQYFGPGTRLTVT.

This rearrangement joins TRBV7-3 to TRBJ1-2, with D possibly being TRBD1 (5 bases). V was clipped by 5 bases and J by 4 bases, with 17 bases between them. The CDR3 contains 15 residues. CDR1 SGHTA and CDR2 FQGTGA come from the germline V gene. The CDR3 sequence is CASSHDGGRFYGYTF. The CDR3 nucleotides read TGTGCCAGCAGCCACGACGGGGGACGGTTCTATGGCTACACCTTC. Combining the CDR3 with reference TRBV7-3 and TRBJ1-2 gives the whole variable domain GAGVSQTPSNKVTEKGKYVELRCDPISGHTALYWYRQSLGQGPEFLIYFQGTGAADDSGLPNDRFFAVRPEGSVSTLKIQRTERGDSAVYLCASSHDGGRFYGYTFGSGTRLTVV.

In this sample, this clonotype turned up a few times. The chain recombines TRBV7-9 with TRBJ1-5; D not certain. V lost 3 bases to trimming and J lost 7 bases, with 19 bases between them. CDR1 and CDR2 from the germline V gene are SEHNR and FQNEAQ (reference sequence). The CDR3 spans 16 residues. The CDR3 DNA sequence: TGTGCCAGCAGCTTTGGGTACGGCTCGGCGGGGCAGCCCCAGCATTTT. Amino acids: CASSFGYGSAGQPQHF.

J is TRBJ2-5 and V is TRBV6-1; 7 bases agree with TRBD2. V was pared by 6 bases and J by 2 bases, with 6 bases of the junction left unmatched. The CDR3 contains 14 residues. From germline, CDR1 is MNHNS and CDR2 SASEGT. The CDR3 sequence is CASRGGVGQETQYF. The CDR3 DNA reads as TGTGCCAGCAGGGGAGGGGTAGGGCAAGAGACCCAGTACTTC.

The V gene is TRBV10-3, the J gene TRBJ2-1, with D unclear. The CDR3 contains 12 residues. Trimming removed 8 bases from V and 9 bases from J, with 14 bases in between. Germline V gives CDR1 ENHRY, CDR2 SYGVKD. The CDR3: CAIALDGFEQFF. In nucleotides, the CDR3 is TGTGCCATCGCATTGGATGGGTTTGAGCAGTTCTTC.

This clonotype has a handful of counts. The rearrangement uses TRBV28 and TRBJ1-2, with a weak D call TRBD1 (5 bases). V lost 1 base and J lost 2, with 8 bases in between. CDR1 and CDR2 (germline): MDHEN, SYDVKM. The CDR3 spans 14 residues. For the CDR3, the DNA is TGTGCCAGCAGTTTATACAGGTCGAACTATGGCTACACCTTC. Protein: CASSLYRSNYGYTF.

The CDR3 sequence: CASSLYGKDYEQYF. The DNA for the CDR3 is TGTGCCAGCAGTTTATATGGGAAAGACTACGAGCAGTACTTC. This chain links TRBV27 with TRBJ2-7; no firm D call. Trimming removed 1 base from V and 3 bases from J, with 10 bases in between. Germline assignment: CDR1 MNHEY and CDR2 SMNVEV (reference sequence). The CDR3 contains 14 residues.

The chain carries TRBV19 and TRBJ1-2, with TRBD1 as a possible D gene (6 bases). The germline gives CDR1 LNHDA, CDR2 SQIVND (reference sequence). The CDR3 covers 15 residues. The germline V and J ends were trimmed by 4 bases and 4 bases, with 16 bases remaining between them. The CDR3 sequence is CASSNNGQRAYGYTF. The CDR3 DNA reads TGTGCCAGTAGTAATAACGGACAGAGAGCCTATGGCTACACCTTC.

V gene TRBV10-3 combines with J gene TRBJ2-3; 7 bases align to TRBD2. Germline V gene sequence: CDR1 ENHRY, CDR2 SYGVKD. The CDR3 extends over 16 amino acids. V trimming: 2 bases; J trimming: 0 bases; junction bases outside the gene matches: 5. CDR3 sequence reads: CAISEGSSGSTDTQYF. In nucleotides, the CDR3 is TGTGCCATCAGTGAGGGATCTAGCGGTAGCACAGATACGCAGTATTTT.

The chain links TRBV7-4 to TRBJ1-2; 9 nucleotides agree with TRBD1. V trimming: 5 bases; J trimming: 4 bases; junction bases outside the gene matches: 14. Germline V gene sequence: CDR1 SGHVT, CDR2 SQSDAQ. The CDR3 runs to 17 residues. The CDR3 protein is CASSVGPGQGLIYGYTF. In DNA form, the CDR3 reads TGTGCCAGCAGCGTAGGACCGGGACAGGGCCTAATCTATGGCTACACCTTC.

The rearrangement joins TRBV28 to TRBJ2-5; 11 positions match TRBD2. The germline V gene has CDR1 MDHEN and CDR2 SYDVKM. With V trimmed by 4 bases and J by 3 bases, 7 bases remained unmatched. CDR3 length: 16 amino acids. The CDR3 region has the DNA TGTGCCAGCAGTTCAATAGCGGGAGGGAATAAAGAGACCCAGTACTTC. It yields the protein CASSSIAGGNKETQYF.

The V gene is TRBV28, the J gene TRBJ1-5, with D tentatively TRBD1 (6 bases). The CDR3 has 14 residues. V was shortened by 7 bases and J by 2 bases, with 12 bases between the two germline ends. Germline-derived CDR1 and CDR2 are MDHEN and SYDVKM. CDR3 bases: TGTGCCAGCACCCTAGGGGGTGGCAATCAGCCCCAGCATTTT. This translates into CASTLGGGNQPQHF.

The chain couples TRBV27 to TRBJ1-2; D is perhaps TRBD1 (5 bases). CDR1 is MNHEY, CDR2 SMNVEV, per germline (reference sequence). The CDR3 is 15 residues long. V gave up 3 bases and J gave up 8 bases, with 19 bases separating them. This CDR3 is CASSLAGRNRLGYTF. Here the CDR3 DNA reads TGTGCCAGCAGTTTGGCAGGGAGGAATCGGTTGGGCTACACCTTC.

The chain joins TRBV27 to TRBJ2-5; perhaps TRBD2 as D (6 bases). Between the trimmed V and J ends, which lost 2 bases and 1 base, there was a span of 11 bases. The CDR3 runs to 15 residues. Germline CDR1 reads MNHEY; CDR2 reads SMNVEV (reference sequence). The CDR3 spells CASSLRWGVQETQYF. The DNA for the CDR3 is TGTGCCAGCAGTTTAAGGTGGGGGGTCCAAGAGACCCAGTACTTC.

The chain is built from TRBV19 and TRBJ1-5; D is possibly TRBD1 (6 bases). Looked up from germline, CDR1 is LNHDA and CDR2 is SQIVND (reference sequence). V lost 6 bases, J lost 8 bases, and 14 bases lay in between. The CDR3 consists of 13 residues. CDR3 DNA: TGTGCCAGTAGATCGACAGGCGATGAGCCCCAGCATTTT. Translation gives CASRSTGDEPQHF.

The chain recombines TRBV27 with TRBJ2-2, with 8 bases that match TRBD2. V lost 6 bases and J lost 6; bases outside the gene matches: 12. This CDR3 has 16 residues. The germline CDR1 and CDR2 sequences are MNHEY and SMNVEV (reference sequence). CDR3 sequence (DNA): TGTGCCAGCAGCCGATTTGCGGGAGGAGTATCCGGGGAGCTGTTTTTT. Protein: CASSRFAGGVSGELFF.

V usage is TRBV19 and J usage is TRBJ1-2, with no clear D. This CDR3 is 14 amino acids long. CDR1 and CDR2 (germline): LNHDA, SQIVND (reference sequence). The germline V and J ends were trimmed by 1 base and 0 bases, with 6 bases remaining between them. In DNA, the CDR3 is TGTGCCAGTAGTATAGCTGGGACTAACTATGGCTACACCTTC. Protein: CASSIAGTNYGYTF.

The chain recombines TRBV7-2 with TRBJ1-5; TRBD1 aligns across 8 bases. V dropped 2 bases and J dropped 9; count of bases not matched to a gene: 9. Germline values: CDR1 SGHTA, CDR2 FQGNSA. CDR3 size: 15 residues. CDR3 amino acids: CASSLSSRGQVPQHF. DNA of the CDR3: TGTGCCAGCAGCTTAAGTTCCAGGGGGCAGGTGCCCCAGCATTTT.

By share of the sample, this clonotype is medium-sized. V usage is TRBV6-1 and J usage is TRBJ1-1, with D possibly being TRBD1 (5 bases). This CDR3 comprises 14 residues. Germline CDR1 MNHNS, CDR2 SASEGT. Trimming stripped 6 bases from V and 3 bases from J, with 14 bases between. CDR3 nucleotides: TGTGCCAGCAGCGTGGGACTTATTCACACTGAAGCTTTCTTT. Translated: CASSVGLIHTEAFF.

The chain links TRBV10-3 to TRBJ1-1; D gene uncertain. The CDR3 has 12 amino acids. V was trimmed by 4 bases and J by 1 base, leaving 4 bases between them. Germline loops: CDR1 ENHRY, CDR2 SYGVKD. Here the CDR3 reads CAISGANTEAFF. The CDR3, as DNA: TGTGCCATCAGTGGTGCGAACACTGAAGCTTTCTTT.

V gene TRBV5-1 combines with J gene TRBJ2-7, with D perhaps TRBD2 (7 bases). The CDR3 extends over 16 amino acids. Trimming cost V 3 bases and J 3 bases, with 19 bases left between them. Germline-derived CDR1 and CDR2 are SGHRS and YFSETQ. CDR3 in amino acids: CASSWGQLARNYEQYF. The CDR3 nucleotides read TGCGCCAGCAGCTGGGGGCAACTAGCGCGCAACTACGAGCAGTACTTC.

The chain uses TRBV24-1 and TRBJ1-5; D unresolved. Deletions cut 6 bases from V and 0 bases from J, with 11 bases between. The germline V gene encodes CDR1 KGHDR and CDR2 SFDVKD. There are 15 residues in the CDR3. For the CDR3, the DNA is TGTGCCACCAGTCCGTCACACGGTAGCAATCAGCCCCAGCATTTT. Protein sequence: CATSPSHGSNQPQHF.